Described below is a single T cell receptor (beta chain) sequence and its context. Its specificity is not known. The sample comes from a study of T cell responses to AZD1222 COVID-19 vaccine. Trimming cost V 6 bases and J 4 bases; bases outside gene matches: 3. CDR1 and CDR2 from the germline V gene are SNHLY and FYNNEI. The length of the CDR3 is 14 residues. TCRdb keeps only in-frame clones here, not all; method: immunoSEQ multiplex PCR. The table lists roughly 100,000 clones, about 90% of them singletons. Second-dose recipients at about 4 or about 12 weeks were treated as one pooled group. Study-wide points: With two AZD1222 doses given, Spike-specific TCR breadth and depth both rose. Only a handful of AZD1222 recipients, several in all, had baseline seropositivity. Repertoires were sampled only after the peak T cell response.

This sequence originates from an adult who received the AZD1222 COVID-19 vaccine. This sequence joins TRBV2 and TRBJ2-1, with TRBD2 matching over 10 bases. Here the sequenced sample was peripheral blood, taken 28 days after the second AZD1222 dose. Here the CDR3 DNA reads TGTGCCAGCAGGGTAGCGGGGGGTTACAATGAGCAGTTCTTC. Translating gives CASRVAGGYNEQFF. The variable domain in full, completed from reference TRBV2 and TRBJ2-1, reads EPEVTQTPSHQVTQMGQEVILRCVPISNHLYFYWYRQILGQKVEFLVSFYNNEISEKSEIFDDQFSVERPDGSNFTLKIRSTKLEDSAMYFCASRVAGGYNEQFFGPGTRLTVL.